This record looks at one T cell receptor beta chain sequence and its context. The data are from a study of shared T cell receptors in the human thymus. Sequencing used immunoSEQ multiplex PCR; TCRdb keeps in-frame clones, though not all of them. This sample has just under 550,000 clones, with 75% to 85% found just once. J was trimmed by 4 bases and V by 0 bases; bases with no gene match: 8. The CDR3 has 17 amino acids. CDR1 is WSHSY and CDR2 is SAAADI in the germline V gene. These data are also associated with another study on human thymus T cells. This second study notes: Thymic and blood repertoires appeared to display a bias in their usage of V and J genes.

V gene TRBV10-2 combines with J gene TRBJ2-2; TRBD1 aligns across 7 bases. The source material was thymocytes. The origin of this receptor is a boy younger than two with a congenital heart defect. The CDR3 nucleotides are TGCGCCAGCAGTGAGTCACAGGGGTCCAAAGTCACCGGGGAGCTGTTTTTT. This sequence encodes CASSESQGSKVTGELFF.